Below, 18 T cell receptor beta chains from the same sample are listed, as sequenced in a study of shared clonotypes between healthy human individuals. Here immunoSEQ multiplex PCR was the method, and the copy in TCRdb shows in-frame clones only, minus some. The top ten hold 0.1% to 0.15% of the sample, which has some 2.1 million clones, 90% to 95% seen once. The sequenced sample consisted of naive CD4+ T cells sorted from blood. Subset described: CD45RA+ positively selected. The receptors come from a man younger than 35 in good health.

This clone is a singleton in its sample. This chain uses TRBV5-5 with TRBJ2-7, with D perhaps TRBD1 or TRBD2 (6 bases each). The V gene's germline CDR1 is SGHKS and CDR2 YYEKEE (reference sequence). The V end was cut by 0 bases, the J end by 2 bases, with 15 bases between. CDR3 size: 16 residues. CDR3 in DNA: TGTGCCAGCAGCTTGGAGGGGGGCGGTCCTCCCTACGAGCAGTACTTC. Translation gives CASSLEGGGPPYEQYF. Using reference TRBV5-5 and TRBJ2-7 for the parts outside the CDR3, the full variable domain is DAGVTQSPTHLIKTRGQQVTLRCSPISGHKSVSWYQQVLGQGPQFIFQYYEKEERGRGNFPDRFSARQFPNYSSELNVNALLLGDSALYLCASSLEGGGPPYEQYFGPGTRLTVT.

The chain combines TRBV29-1 with TRBJ2-7; 8 nucleotides match TRBD1. CDR1 is SQVTM, CDR2 ANQGSEA, per germline. Unmatched junction bases numbered 2, after V lost 1 base and J lost 0 bases. This CDR3 region has 14 residues. CDR3 region: CSVEVGTGSYEQYF. DNA of the CDR3: TGCAGCGTTGAAGTGGGGACAGGCTCCTACGAGCAGTACTTC.

As for this clone: Other DNA sequences in this sample translate to the same CDR3. The V call is TRBV7-2, the J call TRBJ1-6, with TRBD1 matching 7 bases. V shed 5 bases and J 0 bases; nucleotides not matched to a gene: 7. Germline V gives CDR1 SGHTA, CDR2 FQGNSA. CDR3 length: 17 amino acids. CDR3 amino acids: CASSVDRDSSYNSPLHF. CDR3 bases: TGTGCCAGCAGCGTTGACAGGGATAGCTCCTATAATTCACCCCTCCACTTT.

J is TRBJ1-2 and V is TRBV25-1; possibly TRBD1 for D (5 bases). V was pared by 2 bases and J by 5 bases, with 12 bases between. Germline assignment: CDR1 MGHDK and CDR2 SYGVNS. CDR3 length: 14 amino acids. The CDR3 spells CASSEGDAVYGYTF. The DNA for the CDR3 is TGTGCCAGCAGTGAAGGGGACGCGGTGTATGGCTACACCTTC.

The chain employs TRBV5-8 and TRBJ1-2; TRBD1 might be the D (5 bases). This CDR3 spans 13 amino acids. CDR1 and CDR2 from the germline V gene are SGHTS and YDEGEE. Trimming stripped 4 bases from V and 8 bases from J, with 15 bases between. DNA for the CDR3: TGTGCCAGCAGCAAGGAAGGGGTGTGGGGCTACACCTTC. As protein: CASSKEGVWGYTF.

The chain has TRBV6-6 and TRBJ1-1; D gene unclear. Trimming took off 7 bases at V and 8 bases at J, with 17 bases between the two ends. CDR1 and CDR2 from the germline V gene are MNHNY and SVGAGI (reference sequence). The CDR3 spans 13 residues. CDR3 sequence: CASTYLGIGEAFF. CDR3 DNA sequence: TGTGCCAGCACCTACTTGGGGATTGGGGAAGCTTTCTTT.

A single count supports this clone. The chain employs TRBV5-4 and TRBJ2-7, with D tentatively TRBD1 (5 bases). CDR3 length: 13 residues. V lost 3 bases to trimming and J lost 6 bases, with 13 bases between them. Germline V gene sequence: CDR1 SGHNT, CDR2 YYREEE (reference sequence). DNA of the CDR3: TGTGCCAGCAGCTCCAAAGACAGTACCGAGCAGTACTTC. The encoded protein is CASSSKDSTEQYF. The full variable domain, its missing parts supplied by reference TRBV5-4 and TRBJ2-7, is ETGVTQSPTHLIKTRGQQVTLRCSSQSGHNTVSWYQQALGQGPQFIFQYYREEENGRGNFPPRFSGLQFPNYSSELNVNALELDDSALYLCASSSKDSTEQYFGPGTRLTVT.

V usage is TRBV6-5 and J usage is TRBJ2-1; TRBD2 agrees at 7 bases. V lost 6 bases to trimming and J lost 4 bases; unmatched junction nucleotides: 0. The CDR3 totals 12 residues. In germline, CDR1 is MNHEY, CDR2 SVGAGI. DNA of the CDR3: TGTGCCAGCAGGGGACTATACAATGAGCAGTTCTTC. Protein sequence: CASRGLYNEQFF.

The V call is TRBV7-9, the J call TRBJ2-7, with D tentatively TRBD2 (7 bases). The CDR3 has 14 amino acids. The germline CDR1 and CDR2 sequences are SEHNR and FQNEAQ (reference sequence). The V end lost 5 bases, the J end lost 5 bases, and 16 bases lay between the germline ends. CDR3 sequence (DNA): TGTGCCAGCAGCCTCAGGGGAGGGGAGGACGAGCAGTACTTC. This translates into CASSLRGGEDEQYF.

The CDR3 reads CASSLFGPDYGYTF. The CDR3 DNA reads as TGTGCCAGCAGTTTATTTGGTCCGGACTATGGCTACACCTTC. The V gene is TRBV27, the J gene TRBJ1-2, with no clear D. The CDR3 is 14 amino acids. V lost 1 base and J lost 3, with 9 bases in between. Germline V gene lookup returns CDR1 MNHEY and CDR2 SMNVEV (reference sequence).

This clone showed up just a few times. The chain has TRBV10-1 and TRBJ2-7; D is possibly TRBD2 (5 bases). The CDR3 covers 13 residues. V was cut by 0 bases and J by 7 bases, with 10 bases left in between. Germline values: CDR1 WNHNN, CDR2 SYGVQD (reference sequence). In DNA form, the CDR3 reads TGCGCCAGCAGTGAGTCAACCTCGGGAGAGCAGTACTTC. The encoded protein is CASSESTSGEQYF.

This chain uses TRBV7-9 with TRBJ1-2; D remains ambiguous. The V end was cut by 5 bases, the J end by 4 bases, with 17 bases between. Germline V lookup: CDR1 SEHNR, CDR2 FQNEAQ (reference sequence). CDR3 length: 15 amino acids. The CDR3 DNA is TGTGCCAGCAGCACCGAAGGGAGGCAGATCTATGGCTACACCTTC. Translated, it gives CASSTEGRQIYGYTF.

The V gene is TRBV28, the J gene TRBJ1-6; D is unclear. CDR3 length: 19 amino acids. Deletions cut 5 bases from V and 0 bases from J, with 20 bases between. Germline CDR1 is MDHEN and CDR2 is SYDVKM. CDR3 bases: TGTGCCAGCAGTCCCCCCTCCGGAGGTGTGAGCTCCTATAATTCACCCCTCCACTTT. Its protein product is CASSPPSGGVSSYNSPLHF.

This clone was observed a few times. Other DNA sequences in this specimen translate into the identical CDR3. V and J are TRBV7-2 and TRBJ2-3; D gene ambiguous. The germline V and J ends were trimmed by 1 base and 1 base, with 6 bases remaining between them. Germline values: CDR1 SGHTA, CDR2 FQGNSA. The CDR3 runs 14 residues. CDR3 sequence reads: CASSLDVGTDTQYF. CDR3 sequence (DNA): TGTGCCAGCAGCTTAGATGTGGGCACAGATACGCAGTATTTT.

The rearrangement links TRBV5-4 to TRBJ1-2; 7 nucleotides align to TRBD1. The CDR3 has 13 residues. Germline V gene lookup returns CDR1 SGHNT and CDR2 YYREEE (reference sequence). V shed 3 bases and J 7 bases; nucleotides not matched to a gene: 6. The CDR3 coding sequence is TGTGCCAGCAGCTGGAGGGGGGACAGTGGCTACACCTTC. Translating it yields CASSWRGDSGYTF.

This chain joins TRBV7-9 and TRBJ2-1; TRBD1 is a possible D gene (6 bases). Germline CDR1 reads SEHNR; CDR2 reads FQNEAQ (reference sequence). V lost 7 bases to trimming and J lost 4 bases, with 14 bases between them. The CDR3 runs 14 residues. CDR3 residues: CASNLAGAYNEQFF. In DNA, the CDR3 is TGTGCCAGCAATTTGGCAGGGGCTTACAATGAGCAGTTCTTC.

The rearrangement uses TRBV30 and TRBJ2-5; no clear D gene. Germline CDR1 GTSNPN, CDR2 SVGIG (reference sequence). There are 11 residues in the CDR3. The V and J ends lost 4 bases and 1 base respectively, with 4 bases between them. The CDR3 DNA follows: TGTGCCTGGACAACCCAAGAGACCCAGTACTTC. It is translated as CAWTTQETQYF.

This sequence joins TRBV7-9 and TRBJ2-7, with a tentative D call TRBD1 (6 bases). CDR1 is SEHNR and CDR2 is FQNEAQ in the germline V gene (reference sequence). V dropped 5 bases and J dropped 2 bases, with 13 bases sitting between them. This CDR3 has 14 residues. CDR3: CASSPGHKTYEQYF. Written as DNA, the CDR3 is TGTGCCAGCAGCCCGGGACACAAAACCTACGAGCAGTACTTC.